This entry is about one T cell receptor (beta chain). The data were obtained in a study of blood T cell repertoires in COVID-19. Data came from immunoSEQ multiplex PCR; TCRdb stores just in-frame clones and leaves some out. The sample shows about 210,000 clones, around 80% of them seen only once. The germline V gene encodes CDR1 SGHDT and CDR2 YYEEEE. CDR3 length equals 13 residues. The V gene end was trimmed by 5 bases and the J gene end by 2 bases; junction bases not matched to a gene: 4. This rearrangement joins TRBV5-6 to TRBJ2-7, with 7 bases matching TRBD1. Specimen: PBMCs or T cells enriched from blood (not recorded which). The sequence came from a man aged 25-45 years with acute COVID-19. The CDR3, as DNA: TGTGCCAGCAGATCGGGACAGACCTACGAGCAGTACTTC. This translates into CASRSGQTYEQYF.